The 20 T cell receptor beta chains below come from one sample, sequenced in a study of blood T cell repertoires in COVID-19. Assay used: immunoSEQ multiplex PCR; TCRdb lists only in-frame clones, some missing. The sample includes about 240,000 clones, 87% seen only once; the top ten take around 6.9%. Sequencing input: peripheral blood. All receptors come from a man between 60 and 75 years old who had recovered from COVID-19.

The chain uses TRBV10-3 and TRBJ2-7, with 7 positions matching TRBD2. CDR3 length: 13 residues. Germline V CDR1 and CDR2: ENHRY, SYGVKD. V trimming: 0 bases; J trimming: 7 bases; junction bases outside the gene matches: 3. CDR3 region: CAISESRAGEQYV. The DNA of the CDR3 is TGTGCCATCAGTGAGTCGAGAGCGGGGGAGCAGTACGTC.

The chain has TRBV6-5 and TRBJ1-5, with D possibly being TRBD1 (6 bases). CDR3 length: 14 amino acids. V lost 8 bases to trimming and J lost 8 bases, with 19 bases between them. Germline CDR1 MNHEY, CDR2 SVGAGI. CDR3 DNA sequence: TGTGCCAGCCGGGACATCGGTAGGAATGAGCCCCAGCATTTT. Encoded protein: CASRDIGRNEPQHF.

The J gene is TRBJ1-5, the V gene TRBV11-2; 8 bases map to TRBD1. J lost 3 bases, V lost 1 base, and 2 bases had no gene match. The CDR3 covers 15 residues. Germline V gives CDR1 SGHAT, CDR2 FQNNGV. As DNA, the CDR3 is TGTGCCAGCAGCTTAGGGGACAGGTTCAATCAGCCCCAGCATTTT. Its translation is CASSLGDRFNQPQHF.

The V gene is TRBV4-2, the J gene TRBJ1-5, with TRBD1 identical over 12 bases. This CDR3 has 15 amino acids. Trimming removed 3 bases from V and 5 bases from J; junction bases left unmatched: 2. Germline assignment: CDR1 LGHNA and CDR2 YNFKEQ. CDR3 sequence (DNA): TGTGCCAGCAGCCAGAGGGACAGGGGGCATCAGCCCCAGCATTTT. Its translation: CASSQRDRGHQPQHF.

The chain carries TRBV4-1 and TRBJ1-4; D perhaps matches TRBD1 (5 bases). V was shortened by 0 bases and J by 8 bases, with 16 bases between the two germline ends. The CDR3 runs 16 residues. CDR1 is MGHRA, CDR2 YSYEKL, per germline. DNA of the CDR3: TGCGCCAGCAGCCAAGATAGTCAACAGGTTTGGGAAAAACTGTTTTTT. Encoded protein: CASSQDSQQVWEKLFF.

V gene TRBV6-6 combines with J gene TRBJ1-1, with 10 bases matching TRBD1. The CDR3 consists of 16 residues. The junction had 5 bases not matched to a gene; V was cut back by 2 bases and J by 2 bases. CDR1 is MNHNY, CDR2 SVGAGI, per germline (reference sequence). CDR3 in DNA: TGTGCCAGCAGTTACCCCTCGACAGGGGGCAACACTGAAGCTTTCTTT. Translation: CASSYPSTGGNTEAFF.

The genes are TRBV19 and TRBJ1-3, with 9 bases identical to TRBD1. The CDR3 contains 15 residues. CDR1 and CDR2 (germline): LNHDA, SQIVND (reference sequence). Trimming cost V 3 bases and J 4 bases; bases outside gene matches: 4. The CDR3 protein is CASSILGQGGNTIYF. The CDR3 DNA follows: TGTGCCAGTAGTATCCTGGGACAGGGAGGAAACACCATATATTTT.

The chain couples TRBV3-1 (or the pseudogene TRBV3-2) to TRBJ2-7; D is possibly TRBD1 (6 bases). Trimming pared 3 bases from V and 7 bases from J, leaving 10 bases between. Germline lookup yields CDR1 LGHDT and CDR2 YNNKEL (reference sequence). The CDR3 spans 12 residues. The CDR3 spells CASSQGAREQYF. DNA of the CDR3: TGTGCCAGCAGCCAGGGGGCCCGGGAGCAGTACTTC.

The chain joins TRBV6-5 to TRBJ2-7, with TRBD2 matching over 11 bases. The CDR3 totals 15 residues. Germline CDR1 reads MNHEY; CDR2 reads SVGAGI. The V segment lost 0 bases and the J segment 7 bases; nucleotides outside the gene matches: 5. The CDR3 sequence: CASSYSTSGKGEQYF. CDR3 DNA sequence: TGTGCCAGCAGTTACTCGACTAGCGGGAAGGGGGAGCAGTACTTC.

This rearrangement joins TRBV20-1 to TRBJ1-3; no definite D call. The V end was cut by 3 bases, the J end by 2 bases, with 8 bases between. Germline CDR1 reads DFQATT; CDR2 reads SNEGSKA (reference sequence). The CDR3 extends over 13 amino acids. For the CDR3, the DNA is TGCAGTGCTAGTGAGGGCGCTGGAAACACCATATATTTT. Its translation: CSASEGAGNTIYF.

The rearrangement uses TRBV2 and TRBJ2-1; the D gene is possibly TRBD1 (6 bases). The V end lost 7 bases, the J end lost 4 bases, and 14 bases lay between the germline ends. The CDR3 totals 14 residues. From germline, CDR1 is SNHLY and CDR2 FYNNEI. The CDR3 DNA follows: TGTGCCAGCATAAGGGACACATTATACAATGAGCAGTTCTTC. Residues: CASIRDTLYNEQFF.

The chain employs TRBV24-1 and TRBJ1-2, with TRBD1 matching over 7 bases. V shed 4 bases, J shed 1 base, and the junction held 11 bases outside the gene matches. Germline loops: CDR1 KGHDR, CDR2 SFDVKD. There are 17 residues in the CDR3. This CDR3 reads CATSELPGQTHNYGYTF. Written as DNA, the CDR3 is TGTGCCACCAGTGAACTGCCGGGACAGACTCATAACTATGGCTACACCTTC.

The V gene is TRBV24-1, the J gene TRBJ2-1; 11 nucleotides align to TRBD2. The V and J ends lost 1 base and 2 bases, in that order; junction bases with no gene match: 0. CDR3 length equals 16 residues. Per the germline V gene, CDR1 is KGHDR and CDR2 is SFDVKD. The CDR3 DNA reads TGTGCCACCAGTGATTTTAGCGGGGGGGCCTACAATGAGCAGTTCTTC. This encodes CATSDFSGGAYNEQFF.

The DNA of the CDR3 is TGTGCCAGCAGCCGCCAGACAGGGGGCGCGGGAGGTACGCAGTATTTT. Encoded protein: CASSRQTGGAGGTQYF. This rearrangement joins TRBV14 to TRBJ2-3; the match to TRBD1 covers 10 bases. Germline CDR1 SGHDN, CDR2 FVKESK. J was trimmed by 8 bases and V by 4 bases; bases with no gene match: 12. The CDR3 is made up of 16 amino acids.

CDR3 amino acids: CASSELQGATDTQYF. The CDR3 bases are TGTGCCAGCAGTGAATTGCAGGGGGCCACAGATACGCAGTATTTT. The V call is TRBV6-1, the J call TRBJ2-3; the match to TRBD1 covers 8 bases. V trimming: 2 bases; J trimming: 2 bases; junction bases outside the gene matches: 3. In germline, CDR1 is MNHNS, CDR2 SASEGT. The CDR3 covers 15 residues.

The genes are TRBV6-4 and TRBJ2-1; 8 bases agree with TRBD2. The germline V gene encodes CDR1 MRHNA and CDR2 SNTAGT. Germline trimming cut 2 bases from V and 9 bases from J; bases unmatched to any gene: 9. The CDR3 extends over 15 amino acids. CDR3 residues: CASSDAPAGVGEQFF. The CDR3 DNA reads TGTGCCAGCAGTGACGCTCCAGCGGGGGTTGGTGAGCAGTTCTTC.

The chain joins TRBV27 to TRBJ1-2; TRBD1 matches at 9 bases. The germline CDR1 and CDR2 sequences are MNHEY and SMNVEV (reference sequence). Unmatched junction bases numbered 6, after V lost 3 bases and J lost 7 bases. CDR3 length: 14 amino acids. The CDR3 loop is CASSFGTGRGGYTF. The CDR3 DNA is TGTGCCAGCAGTTTCGGGACAGGGCGAGGTGGCTACACCTTC.

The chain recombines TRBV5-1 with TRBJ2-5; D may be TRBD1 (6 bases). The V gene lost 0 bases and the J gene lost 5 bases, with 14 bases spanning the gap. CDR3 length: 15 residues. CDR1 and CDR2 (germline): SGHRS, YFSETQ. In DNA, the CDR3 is TGCGCCAGCAGCTTGGAGAACAGGGTAGAGGAGACCCAGTACTTC. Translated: CASSLENRVEETQYF.

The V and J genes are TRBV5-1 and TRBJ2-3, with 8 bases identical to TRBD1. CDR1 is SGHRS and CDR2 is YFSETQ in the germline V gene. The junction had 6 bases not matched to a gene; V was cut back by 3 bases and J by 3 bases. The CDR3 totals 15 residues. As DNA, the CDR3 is TGCGCCAGCAGCTCGCCACAGGGGGTTACAGATACGCAGTATTTT. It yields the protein CASSSPQGVTDTQYF.

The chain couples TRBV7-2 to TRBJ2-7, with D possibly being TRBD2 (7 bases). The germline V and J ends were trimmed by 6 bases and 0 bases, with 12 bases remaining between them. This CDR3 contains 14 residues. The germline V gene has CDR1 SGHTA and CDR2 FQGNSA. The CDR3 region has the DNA TGTGCCAGCAGAATAGGGGGGGCCTCCTACGAGCAGTACTTC. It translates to CASRIGGASYEQYF.